This T cell receptor beta chain was obtained from a study of T-cell memory formation after mild COVID-19. This clonotype was counted at least ten times. In TCRdb, the 5' RACE reads were re-called with MiXCR into one record per CDR3 protein. The table lists about 350,000 distinct CDR3 sequences, roughly an eighth of them singletons. Germline V gene data show CDR1 as MGHRA and CDR2 as YSYEKL. V was trimmed by 0 bases and J by 6 bases, leaving 6 bases between them. The CDR3 has 12 amino acids. The receptor comes from a young man who had mild COVID-19 (a few samples of this study predate the infection). Cell type and time point are not known. The chain has TRBV4-1 and TRBJ2-7; no clear D. The sample was PBMCs or a T cell subset sorted from them (not recorded which). This chain's CDR3 is CASSQDGSEQYF. The CDR3 nucleotides are TGCGCCAGCAGCCAAGATGGGTCCGAGCAGTACTTC.